The 10 T cell receptor beta chains reported below all come from one sample, sequenced in a study of blood T cell repertoires in COVID-19. The method was immunoSEQ multiplex PCR; TCRdb's version includes in-frame clones alone and lacks a portion of them. The repertoire holds just under 20,000 clones, with about 85% as singletons. Input material: peripheral blood. These receptors all come from a human donor with active COVID-19. The donor label of this sample is uncertain.

The CDR3 DNA reads TGTGCCAGCAGGATACTGAAGAACACTGAAGCTTTCTTT. It is translated as CASRILKNTEAFF. This chain connects TRBV27 to TRBJ1-1; no clear D gene. The CDR3 extends over 13 amino acids. Trimming shortened V by 6 bases and J by 1 base, and 9 bases separated the two germline ends. Germline CDR1 and CDR2: MNHEY and SMNVEV (reference sequence).

The J gene is TRBJ2-2, the V gene TRBV9; 10 bases line up with TRBD2. Per germline, CDR1 SGDLS and CDR2 YYNGEE. V lost 7 bases, J lost 4 bases, and 4 bases stayed unmatched. CDR3 length equals 14 residues. The CDR3 bases are TGTGCCAGCGAGCGGGGGGGCCTCACCGGGGAGCTGTTTTTT. It is translated as CASERGGLTGELFF.

V is TRBV5-1 and J is TRBJ2-5; 8 bases match TRBD1. The CDR3 extends over 15 amino acids. The V gene's germline CDR1 is SGHRS and CDR2 YFSETQ. The junction had 6 bases not matched to a gene; V was cut back by 3 bases and J by 2 bases. The CDR3 bases are TGCGCCAGCAGCTCCGGGACAGGTACACAAGAGACCCAGTACTTC. It codes for CASSSGTGTQETQYF.

The chain has TRBV4-2 and TRBJ2-3; 10 positions match TRBD2. V dropped 7 bases and J dropped 4; count of bases not matched to a gene: 8. CDR1 is LGHNA, CDR2 YNFKEQ, per germline. The length of the CDR3 is 15 residues. CDR3 in amino acids: CASNRASGGPDTQYF. The CDR3 DNA sequence: TGTGCCAGCAACAGGGCTAGCGGGGGCCCAGATACGCAGTATTTT.

This chain joins TRBV5-4 and TRBJ2-1, with 12 nucleotides matching TRBD2. Trimming at V came to 0 bases and at J to 9 bases, leaving 7 bases not matched to a gene. The CDR3 has 16 amino acids. Germline V gene data show CDR1 as SGHNT and CDR2 as YYREEE (reference sequence). CDR3 in amino acids: CASSLALAGGPVEQFF. The CDR3 DNA reads as TGTGCCAGCAGCTTGGCCCTAGCGGGAGGGCCGGTTGAGCAGTTCTTC. The variable domain in full, with the rest retrieved from reference TRBV5-4 and TRBJ2-1, is ETGVTQSPTHLIKTRGQQVTLRCSSQSGHNTVSWYQQALGQGPQFIFQYYREEENGRGNFPPRFSGLQFPNYSSELNVNALELDDSALYLCASSLALAGGPVEQFFGPGTRLTVL.

The sample holds one count of this clone. The chain is built from TRBV9 and TRBJ2-2; 13 bases map to TRBD2. The CDR3 covers 15 residues. The V gene's germline CDR1 is SGDLS and CDR2 YYNGEE. J was trimmed by 7 bases and V by 0 bases; bases with no gene match: 0. CDR3 sequence (DNA): TGTGCCAGCAGCGTAGGACTAGCGGGAGGCGGGGAGCTGTTTTTT. Its translation: CASSVGLAGGGELFF. Combining the CDR3 with reference TRBV9 and TRBJ2-2 gives the whole variable domain DSGVTQTPKHLITATGQRVTLRCSPRSGDLSVYWYQQSLDQGLQFLIQYYNGEERAKGNILERFSAQQFPDLHSELNLSSLELGDSALYFCASSVGLAGGGELFFGEGSRLTVL.

The chain carries TRBV5-1 and TRBJ2-1; TRBD2 agrees at 8 bases. CDR3 length: 12 residues. Germline V CDR1 and CDR2: SGHRS, YFSETQ. Losses at the gene ends were 3 bases for V and 13 bases for J; bases not matched to a gene: 6. CDR3 region: CASSSAGRAQFF. The CDR3 bases are TGCGCCAGCAGCTCGGCCGGGAGGGCCCAGTTCTTC.

This chain links TRBV3-1 (or the pseudogene TRBV3-2) with TRBJ2-7; 8 bases match TRBD1. The junction had 3 bases not matched to a gene; V was cut back by 1 base and J by 1 base. CDR1 is LGHDT and CDR2 is YNNKEL in the germline V gene (reference sequence). This CDR3 spans 15 amino acids. CDR3 region: CASSQADRGSYEQYF. The CDR3 DNA is TGTGCCAGCAGCCAAGCCGACAGGGGATCCTACGAGCAGTACTTC.

The chain employs TRBV6-5 and TRBJ2-1, with 7 nucleotides matching TRBD2. Germline lookup yields CDR1 MNHEY and CDR2 SVGAGI. V was pared by 6 bases and J by 10 bases, with 9 bases of the junction left unmatched. The CDR3 sequence is 13 residues long. CDR3 loop: CASSSGLVGEQFF. CDR3 DNA: TGTGCCAGCAGCTCCGGACTAGTCGGCGAGCAGTTCTTC.

J is TRBJ2-1 and V is TRBV7-9; D is possibly TRBD2 (5 bases). This CDR3 comprises 15 residues. Trimming took 1 base from V and 0 from J, leaving 7 bases between them. Germline lookup yields CDR1 SEHNR and CDR2 FQNEAQ (reference sequence). The chain's CDR3 is CASSLVGNSYNEQFF. The CDR3 DNA reads TGTGCCAGCAGCTTAGTCGGGAACTCCTACAATGAGCAGTTCTTC.